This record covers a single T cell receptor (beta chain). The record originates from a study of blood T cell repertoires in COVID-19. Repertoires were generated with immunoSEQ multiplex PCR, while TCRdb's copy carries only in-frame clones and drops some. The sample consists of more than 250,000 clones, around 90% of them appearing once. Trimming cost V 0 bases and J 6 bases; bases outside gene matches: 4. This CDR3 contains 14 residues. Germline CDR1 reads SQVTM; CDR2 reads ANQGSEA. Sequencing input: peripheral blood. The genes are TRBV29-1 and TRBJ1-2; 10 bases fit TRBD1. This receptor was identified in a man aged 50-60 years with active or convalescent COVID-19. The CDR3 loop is CSVEDRGTGDGYTF. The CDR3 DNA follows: TGCAGCGTTGAAGATCGGGGGACAGGGGATGGCTACACCTTC.